The 18 T cell receptor beta chains below were found in one sample sequenced in a study of tumor-infiltrating lymphocytes in primary liver carcinoma. cDNA specific to TCR beta was made from around 450 ng of total RNA, with a constant-region primer employed for priming. Researchers made the TCR beta libraries by running three nested multiplex PCR rounds with slightly modified ARM-PCR. Researchers ran the first two PCR rounds for ten to eleven cycles each with TRBV1-TRBV30 forward primers and a C-beta reverse primer. From the multiplex PCR reads, TCRdb called clonotypes with MiXCR, one entry per CDR3 protein. The sample lists 310,000 or so distinct CDR3 sequences, almost 65% occurring once. Germline DNA was also extracted, and blood RNA was taken from unsorted whole blood. Material: peripheral blood. The source is a man aged 40-49 years with primary liver carcinoma and hepatitis B virus infection.

There are many counts of this clonotype. The chain uses TRBV11-2 and TRBJ2-5, with 9 bases that match TRBD1. The CDR3 has 13 amino acids. Per germline, CDR1 SGHAT and CDR2 FQNNGV. J gave up 4 bases and V 8 bases, and 5 bases lay outside the gene matches. The CDR3 coding sequence is TGTGCCAGCGGCGACAGGGGGGCAGAGACCCAGTACTTC. Its protein is CASGDRGAETQYF. The variable domain in full, with the rest retrieved from reference TRBV11-2 and TRBJ2-5, is EAGVAQSPRYKIIEKRQSVAFWCNPISGHATLYWYQQILGQGPKLLIQFQNNGVVDDSQLPKDRFSAERLKGVDSTLKIQPAKLEDSAVYLCASGDRGAETQYFGPGTRLLVL.

Remarks on this clonotype: Just one base apart from a much larger clone, this may be a read error. The rearrangement joins TRBV6-5 to TRBJ1-2, with 8 bases aligning to TRBD1. J gave up 8 bases and V 6 bases, and 8 bases lay outside the gene matches. The CDR3 totals 13 residues. Germline V gives CDR1 MNHEY, CDR2 SVGAGI. The CDR3 DNA sequence: TGTGCCAGCAGGAAGACAGGGGAGGGAGGCTACACCTTC. Amino acid sequence: CASRKTGEGGYTF.

This clonotype was seen only a few times. The chain uses TRBV28 and TRBJ2-7; D possibly corresponds to TRBD2 (5 bases). Looked up from germline, CDR1 is MDHEN and CDR2 is SYDVKM. The V end lost 7 bases, the J end lost 1 base, and 17 bases lay between the germline ends. CDR3 length: 15 residues. CDR3 region: CASIPGNRYSYEQYF. The CDR3 coding sequence is TGTGCCAGCATCCCGGGGAATCGCTATTCCTACGAGCAGTACTTC.

This clonotype came up once. The junction does not match germline at one end; this may be a read error. This sequence joins TRBV12-3 or TRBV12-4 and TRBJ2-3, with D possibly TRBD1 on 6 matching bases. The CDR3 length is 17 residues. CDR3 protein: CASSLSRGPTRTDTQCF. The CDR3 DNA sequence: TGTGCCAGCAGTTTAAGCAGGGGACCTACTAGAACAGATACGCAGTGTTTT.

This chain joins TRBV11-2 and TRBJ2-7; D gene uncertain. The CDR3 is 14 residues long. Per germline, CDR1 SGHAT and CDR2 FQNNGV. V was shortened by 0 bases and J by 10 bases, with 16 bases between the two germline ends. The CDR3 coding sequence is TGTGCCAGCAGCTTAGAACCCACAGTGTTGAACCAGTACTTC. As protein: CASSLEPTVLNQYF.

This clonotype is labeled medium-sized (0.01 to 0.1%). V usage is TRBV11-2 and J usage is TRBJ2-7; D gene unclear. CDR3 length: 14 residues. Germline V gene sequence: CDR1 SGHAT, CDR2 FQNNGV. V lost 2 bases to trimming and J lost 2 bases, with 10 bases between them. The CDR3: CASSLSSETYEQYF. DNA of the CDR3: TGTGCCAGCAGCTTAAGTTCGGAAACCTACGAGCAGTACTTC.

In this sample, this clonotype turned up a few times. This chain uses TRBV21-1 with TRBJ1-1. TRBV21-1 is described as a pseudogene. The CDR3 totals 15 residues. The DNA for the CDR3 is TGTGCCAGCAGCAATAGTACGGCAGGAAGGACTGAAGCTTTCTTT. Protein: CASSNSTAGRTEAFF.

The chain uses TRBV6-1 and TRBJ2-1, with D possibly being TRBD2 (5 bases). Germline V CDR1 and CDR2: MNHNS, SASEGT. This CDR3 spans 16 amino acids. Between the trimmed V and J ends, which lost 6 bases and 7 bases, there was a span of 22 bases. Here the CDR3 reads CASRKVVRASGNEQFF. The CDR3 bases are TGTGCCAGCAGGAAAGTAGTGAGGGCCTCGGGTAATGAGCAGTTCTTC.

The rearrangement joins TRBV13 to TRBJ2-1; D gene ambiguous. The CDR3 covers 14 residues. The V gene lost 5 bases and the J gene lost 4 bases, with 12 bases spanning the gap. CDR1 is PRHDT and CDR2 is FYEKMQ in the germline V gene (reference sequence). The CDR3, as DNA: TGTGCCAGCAGCCCCACTACTGGGTACAATGAGCAGTTCTTC. Its translation is CASSPTTGYNEQFF.

The J gene is TRBJ2-1, the V gene TRBV11-2; either TRBD1 or TRBD2 may fit D (5 bases each). This CDR3 spans 15 amino acids. The germline V gene has CDR1 SGHAT and CDR2 FQNNGV. In DNA, the CDR3 is TGTATCAGCAGCTTAGGGAGAGGGGACGAGGGTGGGCAGTTCTTC. Translation: CISSLGRGDEGGQFF.

Points on this clonotype: Being one base from a much bigger clone, this may be a read error. The chain has TRBV4-3 and TRBJ1-1; possible D gene TRBD1, 6 bases. V dropped 3 bases and J dropped 5 bases, with 13 bases sitting between them. The CDR3 consists of 14 residues. The germline V gene encodes CDR1 LGHNA and CDR2 YSLEER. CDR3 amino acids: CASSQRQDRTEAFF. CDR3 DNA sequence: TGCGCCAGCAGCCAGCGACAGGATAGGACTGAAGCTTTCTTT.

Comment on this clonotype: One junction end disagrees with the germline gene, perhaps due to a read error. V is TRBV11-2 and J is TRBJ2-5; TRBD2 matches at 8 bases. CDR3 length: 16 residues. From germline, CDR1 is SGHAT and CDR2 FQNNGV. The CDR3 nucleotides are TGTGCTAGCAGCCAAACTCCTGGCGGGGGGAAAGGGATCCAGTACTTC. This translates into CASSQTPGGGKGIQYF.

Comments on this clonotype: This may arise from a read error, as a much more abundant clone is one base away. The rearrangement links TRBV29-1 to TRBJ2-5, with TRBD2 matching 7 bases. The length of the CDR3 is 13 residues. The germline CDR1 and CDR2 sequences are SQVTM and ANQGSEA. The DNA of the CDR3 is TGCAGCGCCTACGGGGGGTCGGGGGAGACCAAGTACTTC. Its translation: CSAYGGSGETKYF.

This chain links TRBV10-3 with TRBJ2-7; 7 nucleotides line up with TRBD2. Germline CDR1 reads ENHRY; CDR2 reads SYGVKD. J was trimmed by 0 bases and V by 5 bases; bases with no gene match: 7. The CDR3 runs to 15 residues. The CDR3 here is CAISFGASGSYEQYF. The CDR3, as DNA: TGTGCCATCAGTTTCGGTGCTAGCGGCTCCTACGAGCAGTACTTC.

The chain employs TRBV5-1 and TRBJ2-3; the D gene is possibly TRBD1 (5 bases). The CDR3 is made up of 16 amino acids. V was cut by 4 bases and J by 1 base, with 16 bases left in between. Looked up from germline, CDR1 is SGHRS and CDR2 is YFSETQ. The CDR3 protein is CASSTGGRTRTDTQYF. The CDR3 nucleotides are TGCGCCAGCAGCACAGGCGGCCGAACCCGCACAGATACGCAGTATTTT.

This clonotype was detected once. A junction boundary mismatches the germline segment, possibly from a read error. The V gene is TRBV11-1, the J gene TRBJ2-7; TRBD2 agrees at 12 bases. This CDR3 contains 18 residues. In germline, CDR1 is SGHAT, CDR2 FQDESV (reference sequence). The CDR3 nucleotides read TGTACCAGCAGCGGCCGGACTAGCGGGACCTCCAGGAGCTACGAGGAGTACTTC. Translation gives CTSSGRTSGTSRSYEEYF. The variable domain in full, completed from reference TRBV11-1 and TRBJ2-7, reads EAEVAQSPRYKITEKSQAVAFWCDPISGHATLYWYRQILGQGPELLVQFQDESVVDDSQLPKDRFSAERLKGVDSTLKIQPAELGDSAMYLCTSSGRTSGTSRSYEEYFGPGTRLTVT.

V is TRBV30 and J is TRBJ1-4, with a possible D match to TRBD1 (6 bases). The CDR3 covers 16 residues. From germline, CDR1 is GTSNPN and CDR2 SVGIG (reference sequence). Trimming took off 2 bases at V and 4 bases at J, with 17 bases between the two ends. This CDR3 is CAWSTKDRGVNEKLFF. The CDR3 DNA reads as TGTGCCTGGAGTACCAAGGATAGGGGGGTTAATGAAAAACTGTTTTTT.

Points on this clonotype: Germline and junction disagree at one end, which may indicate a read error. V is TRBV14 and J is TRBJ2-5, with D hard to call. Germline V lookup: CDR1 SGHDN, CDR2 FVKESK. The CDR3 loop spans 15 amino acids. The CDR3 protein is CTSSIPGSSAETQYF. CDR3 nucleotides: TGTACCAGCAGTATTCCGGGCTCTTCGGCGGAGACCCAGTACTTC.